Following are 19 T cell receptor beta chains from one sample sequenced in a study of technical replicates of blood from several donors. The repertoire was sequenced with immunoSEQ multiplex PCR; TCRdb's copy has only in-frame clones and lacks some. The sample carries about 73,000 clones, around nine tenths recorded once. The sequencing input was PBMCs. The source is a human donor in good health. Some clones in this sample may be carry-over from other donors' samples.

The chain joins TRBV20-1 to TRBJ1-2; D is ambiguous. The CDR3 runs to 11 residues. V gave up 6 bases and J gave up 8 bases, with 13 bases separating them. Germline lookup yields CDR1 DFQATT and CDR2 SNEGSKA (reference sequence). CDR3 DNA sequence: TGCAGTGCCCAAACGACGCGGGGCTACACCTTC. This sequence encodes CSAQTTRGYTF.

As to this clone: At one end, the junction sequence differs from germline, possibly due to a read error. This rearrangement joins TRBV5-5 to TRBJ1-6; a possible D gene is TRBD1 (6 bases). The V gene's germline CDR1 is SGHKS and CDR2 YYEKEE (reference sequence). The CDR3 length is 15 residues. The CDR3 here is CASSLDTGFVLGNYF. The CDR3 nucleotides are TGTGCCAGCAGCTTGGATACAGGGTTTGTACTTGGAAACTACTTT. The whole variable domain, remainder taken from reference TRBV5-5 and TRBJ1-6, is DAGVTQSPTHLIKTRGQQVTLRCSPISGHKSVSWYQQVLGQGPQFIFQYYEKEERGRGNFPDRFSARQFPNYSSELNVNALLLGDSALYLCASSLDTGFVLGNYFGNGTRLTVT.

The chain employs TRBV27 and TRBJ2-2; TRBD1 is a possible D gene (5 bases). The ends were cut back, 3 bases at V and 6 bases at J, with 11 bases in the middle. The length of the CDR3 is 14 residues. The germline CDR1 and CDR2 sequences are MNHEY and SMNVEV (reference sequence). CDR3 sequence reads: CASSLQGIPGELFF. DNA of the CDR3: TGTGCCAGCAGTTTGCAGGGAATCCCCGGGGAGCTGTTTTTT.

The chain combines TRBV14 with TRBJ1-1, with D uncertain. The CDR3 has 15 amino acids. The V and J ends lost 4 bases and 1 base respectively, with 13 bases between them. Per germline, CDR1 SGHDN and CDR2 FVKESK. The CDR3 DNA reads as TGTGCCAGCAGCCCTTTCGTGGAGACGAACACTGAAGCTTTCTTT. Its translation: CASSPFVETNTEAFF. Filled out from reference TRBV14 and TRBJ1-1, the complete variable domain reads EAGVTQFPSHSVIEKGQTVTLRCDPISGHDNLYWYRRVMGKEIKFLLHFVKESKQDESGMPNNRFLAERTGGTYSTLKVQPAELEDSGVYFCASSPFVETNTEAFFGQGTRLTVV.

The rearrangement links TRBV5-1 to TRBJ1-4; 10 bases align to TRBD1. V shed 0 bases, J shed 6 bases, and the junction held 2 bases outside the gene matches. The CDR3 has 15 residues. Germline V gene lookup returns CDR1 SGHRS and CDR2 YFSETQ. The CDR3 sequence is CASSLAGQGDEKLFF. For the CDR3, the DNA is TGCGCCAGCAGCTTGGCCGGACAGGGGGATGAAAAACTGTTTTTT. Together with reference TRBV5-1 and TRBJ1-4, the CDR3 gives the full variable domain: KAGVTQTPRYLIKTRGQQVTLSCSPISGHRSVSWYQQTPGQGLQFLFEYFSETQRNKGNFPGRFSGRQFSNSRSEMNVSTLELGDSALYLCASSLAGQGDEKLFFGSGTQLSVL.

The chain joins TRBV6-5 to TRBJ2-5; D may be TRBD1 (5 bases). Trimming removed 2 bases at V and 5 bases at J, with 9 bases between. Germline CDR1 and CDR2: MNHEY and SVGAGI. The CDR3 totals 13 residues. The CDR3 reads CASSYDSGETQYF. CDR3 sequence (DNA): TGTGCCAGCAGTTACGACAGTGGGGAGACCCAGTACTTC.

The chain employs TRBV7-8 and TRBJ2-7; D is possibly TRBD1 (5 bases). The length of the CDR3 is 14 residues. Germline CDR1 is SGHVS and CDR2 is FQNEAQ. Trimming removed 5 bases from V and 13 bases from J, with 24 bases in between. For the CDR3, the DNA is TGTGCCAGCAGCCTATCCCTGACACAGCCTGGGGCTTACTTC. Translation: CASSLSLTQPGAYF.

The V gene is TRBV7-9, the J gene TRBJ1-2; D is possibly TRBD1 (5 bases). The CDR3 contains 17 residues. The V end was cut by 2 bases, the J end by 4 bases, with 20 bases between. The germline CDR1 and CDR2 sequences are SEHNR and FQNEAQ (reference sequence). This chain's CDR3 is CASSLSGHNPNGYGYTF. The CDR3 region has the DNA TGTGCCAGCAGCTTATCAGGACACAATCCGAACGGCTATGGCTACACCTTC.

The J gene is TRBJ1-4, the V gene TRBV18, with 10 positions matching TRBD1. CDR1 KGHSH and CDR2 LQKENI come from the germline V gene. The trim removed 6 bases at V and 8 bases at J, leaving 6 bases unmatched. This CDR3 contains 14 residues. CDR3 DNA: TGTGCCAGCTCGCCCGGGACAGGGGAAGAAAAACTGTTTTTT. Translating it yields CASSPGTGEEKLFF. Full variable domain (remainder filled in from reference TRBV18 and TRBJ1-4): NAGVMQNPRHLVRRRGQEARLRCSPMKGHSHVYWYRQLPEEGLKFMVYLQKENIIDESGMPKERFSAEFPKEGPSILRIQQVVRGDSAAYFCASSPGTGEEKLFFGSGTQLSVL.

The chain combines TRBV15 with TRBJ2-1, with 8 positions matching TRBD2. Per germline, CDR1 LNHNV and CDR2 YYDKDF (reference sequence). J was trimmed by 0 bases and V by 3 bases; bases with no gene match: 4. This CDR3 is 16 amino acids long. The CDR3 DNA reads TGTGCCACCAGCAGCTTAGCGGGAAGCTCCTACAATGAGCAGTTCTTC. This gives the protein CATSSLAGSSYNEQFF.

This rearrangement joins TRBV10-3 to TRBJ2-3, with no clear D. CDR3 length: 11 amino acids. V was shortened by 10 bases and J by 4 bases, with 9 bases between the two germline ends. CDR1 and CDR2 (germline): ENHRY, SYGVKD. For the CDR3, the DNA is TGTGCCACGAAGCTGGCAGATACGCAGTATTTT. Amino acids: CATKLADTQYF.

The count of this clone is one. The chain is built from TRBV19 and TRBJ2-1; 10 nucleotides match TRBD1. V lost 6 bases, J lost 9 bases, and 2 bases stayed unmatched. CDR1 is LNHDA and CDR2 is SQIVND in the germline V gene (reference sequence). This CDR3 contains 12 residues. CDR3 protein: CASSRDRGEQFF. CDR3 nucleotides: TGTGCCAGTAGCAGGGACAGGGGTGAGCAGTTCTTC.

The V gene is TRBV4-3, the J gene TRBJ2-7, with 7 bases fitting TRBD1. The V and J ends lost 4 bases and 4 bases, in that order; junction bases with no gene match: 7. Germline V gives CDR1 LGHNA, CDR2 YSLEER. CDR3 length: 14 residues. The CDR3 DNA reads as TGCGCCAGCAGCCTCTTGACAGGGAAATACGAGCAGTACTTC. Its protein product is CASSLLTGKYEQYF.

The CDR3 DNA reads TGCGCCAGCAGTCAAAACAGGGGGGCCCTTGGGGCCAACGTCCTGACTTTC. Amino acid sequence: CASSQNRGALGANVLTF. The J gene is TRBJ2-6, the V gene TRBV4-3; 8 bases fit TRBD1. This CDR3 region has 17 residues. The junction had 10 bases not matched to a gene; V was cut back by 6 bases and J by 3 bases. The germline gives CDR1 LGHNA, CDR2 YSLEER.

The rearrangement links TRBV11-2 to TRBJ2-7, with a tentative D call TRBD2 (6 bases). Germline V gene data show CDR1 as SGHAT and CDR2 as FQNNGV. CDR3 length: 16 amino acids. Trimming removed 7 bases from V and 1 base from J, with 20 bases in between. For the CDR3, the DNA is TGTGCCAGCAAAAAGAACCCGGGGGAACATTCCTACGAGCAGTACTTC. Its protein product is CASKKNPGEHSYEQYF.

This chain uses TRBV25-1 with TRBJ1-2; TRBD1 agrees at 9 bases. Losses at the gene ends were 3 bases for V and 4 bases for J; bases not matched to a gene: 9. There are 16 residues in the CDR3. Germline V lookup: CDR1 MGHDK, CDR2 SYGVNS. In nucleotides, the CDR3 is TGTGCCAGCAGTGAGAATTCCGGGACAGGGACCTATGGCTACACCTTC. It yields the protein CASSENSGTGTYGYTF.

This chain connects TRBV7-9 to TRBJ2-5; D might be TRBD1 (6 bases). This CDR3 is built from 15 residues. Germline values: CDR1 SEHNR, CDR2 FQNEAQ (reference sequence). Deletions cut 5 bases from V and 5 bases from J, with 18 bases between. The CDR3 spells CASSPRSGGWETQYF. DNA of the CDR3: TGTGCCAGCAGCCCGAGAAGTGGGGGCTGGGAGACCCAGTACTTC.

The V and J genes are TRBV9 and TRBJ2-1; TRBD1 agrees at 8 bases. The germline CDR1 and CDR2 sequences are SGDLS and YYNGEE. This CDR3 is built from 15 residues. Trimming at V came to 6 bases and at J to 4 bases, leaving 9 bases not matched to a gene. CDR3 in DNA: TGTGCCAGCATCCGGGGGACAGGCCCATACAATGAGCAGTTCTTC. Its translation is CASIRGTGPYNEQFF.

This sequence joins TRBV6-6 and TRBJ2-7, with 7 bases that match TRBD2. This CDR3 is 11 amino acids long. J lost 8 bases, V lost 4 bases, and 2 bases had no gene match. Germline CDR1 MNHNY, CDR2 SVGAGI (reference sequence). CDR3 sequence reads: CASSLAGQQYF. In DNA, the CDR3 is TGTGCCAGCAGTTTAGCGGGCCAGCAGTACTTC.